This TCR beta chain was profiled in a study of shared clonotypes between healthy human individuals. On this clone itself: This likely reflects a read error, since a far larger clone is one base away. Given the absence of the conserved phenylalanine or tryptophan at the CDR3 end, a read error is likely.

V was shortened by 0 bases and J by 0 bases, with 5 bases between the two germline ends. CDR1 and CDR2 from the germline V gene are GTSNPN and SVGIG (reference sequence). The CDR3 is made up of 13 amino acids. The assay was immunoSEQ multiplex PCR, and TCRdb's table has in-frame clones only and misses some. The sample has about half a million clones, roughly three quarters seen once. Sequencing used PBMCs. The chain is built from TRBV30 and TRBJ1-1; D unclear. The sequence was obtained from a woman in her thirties or forties in good health. Some clones in this sample may be carry-over from other donors' samples. Here the CDR3 reads CAWSVQVNTEAFL. The CDR3 bases are TGTGCCTGGAGTGTACAAGTGAACACTGAAGCTTTCCTT.